Sequencing of this T cell receptor beta chain was carried out in a study of glioma-infiltrating T cells after dendritic cell vaccination. Time point reported: after dendritic cell vaccination, including at tumor progression/relapse. Only patients with spare fresh-frozen tumor and over two years of follow-up were included. Only in-frame clones appear in the TCRdb table, and some are missing; sequencing was by immunoSEQ multiplex PCR. Altogether 100,000 or so clones are present, around 91% being singletons, with the ten largest covering roughly 2.8%. The TCR comes from a human donor with glioblastoma. The source material was blood, sampled after dendritic cell vaccination.

CDR3 sequence reads: CASSAQQGSGYTF. The CDR3 region has the DNA TGCGCCAGCAGCGCGCAACAGGGTAGCGGCTACACCTTC. The chain combines TRBV5-1 with TRBJ1-2; a possible D gene is TRBD1 (6 bases). CDR1 and CDR2 (germline): SGHRS, YFSETQ. With 4 bases removed from V and 8 bases from J, the gap between germline ends came to 15 bases. CDR3 size: 13 residues.